The 7 T cell receptor beta chains listed next were all sequenced from one sample in a study of T cell responses to AZD1222 COVID-19 vaccine. Measured with immunoSEQ multiplex PCR; TCRdb has only the in-frame clones, and not every one. Altogether 95,000 to 150,000 clones are present, more than 80% being singletons, with the ten largest covering about 1.6%. Sequences were derived from peripheral blood, sampled on day 0 of AZD1222 vaccination. Receptors originate from an adult in good health.

The V and J genes are TRBV3-1 (or the pseudogene TRBV3-2) and TRBJ2-1; the D is unclear. CDR3 length equals 15 residues. Trimming pared 1 base from V and 4 bases from J, leaving 11 bases between. Germline values: CDR1 LGHDT, CDR2 YNNKEL (reference sequence). The CDR3 loop reads CASSQVFEGYNEQFF. The CDR3 DNA follows: TGTGCCAGCAGCCAAGTGTTCGAAGGATACAATGAGCAGTTCTTC.

The chain uses TRBV5-6 and TRBJ1-2, with 8 bases matching TRBD1. V trimming: 0 bases; J trimming: 4 bases; junction bases outside the gene matches: 5. Looked up from germline, CDR1 is SGHDT and CDR2 is YYEEEE. This CDR3 is built from 15 residues. Here the CDR3 reads CASSLVQGELYGYTF. In nucleotides, the CDR3 is TGTGCCAGCAGCTTGGTACAGGGGGAACTCTATGGCTACACCTTC.

In DNA form, the CDR3 reads TGTGCCAGCAGGAGACTAGCGGAAGACACCGGGGAGCTGTTTTTT. Translated: CASRRLAEDTGELFF. The V and J genes are TRBV28 and TRBJ2-2; 9 bases align to TRBD2. Unmatched junction bases numbered 5, after V lost 6 bases and J lost 3 bases. Germline V lookup: CDR1 MDHEN, CDR2 SYDVKM. CDR3 length: 15 amino acids.

This clone was seen only a few times. V usage is TRBV30 and J usage is TRBJ1-1; the D gene is possibly TRBD1 (6 bases). The V and J ends lost 4 bases and 4 bases respectively, with 16 bases between them. Germline CDR1 reads GTSNPN; CDR2 reads SVGIG (reference sequence). The CDR3 extends over 14 amino acids. DNA for the CDR3: TGTGCCTGGAAAGTCCAGGGGTTGGGCACTGAAGCTTTCTTT. Protein: CAWKVQGLGTEAFF.

The CDR3 bases are TGTGCCAGCAGCTTTCGACAGGGTGAGGTTGGCTACACCTTC. It codes for CASSFRQGEVGYTF. This chain links TRBV9 with TRBJ1-2; TRBD1 matches at 7 bases. Germline assignment: CDR1 SGDLS and CDR2 YYNGEE. V was pared by 4 bases and J by 7 bases, with 10 bases of the junction left unmatched. The CDR3 consists of 14 residues.

This clone was observed a few times. The rearrangement uses TRBV11-2 and TRBJ1-1; tentatively, D is TRBD1 (6 bases). Looked up from germline, CDR1 is SGHAT and CDR2 is FQNNGV. The CDR3 has 11 residues. The V and J ends lost 5 bases and 7 bases respectively, with 8 bases between them. The CDR3 DNA sequence: TGTGCCAGCAGCCGGACAGTTGAAGCTTTCTTT. As protein: CASSRTVEAFF.

The gene calls are TRBV7-2 and TRBJ1-5; no definite D call. V gave up 1 base and J gave up 4 bases, with 14 bases separating them. The CDR3 loop spans 16 amino acids. Germline-derived CDR1 and CDR2 are SGHTA and FQGNSA. CDR3: CASSLVGGYGNQPQHF. CDR3 bases: TGTGCCAGCAGCTTAGTGGGCGGGTACGGGAATCAGCCCCAGCATTTT.